What follows are 5 T cell receptor beta chains derived from one specimen sequenced in a study of shared clonotypes between healthy human individuals. Profiled with immunoSEQ multiplex PCR; TCRdb holds only in-frame clones, not every one. The sample records around 370,000 clones, roughly 96% being singletons. Sequenced: memory CD8+ T cells sorted from blood. Sample subset: CD45RO+ cells pooled with CCR7-negative TemRA cells. Receptor source: a man aged 30-40 years in good health.

The chain uses TRBV7-6 and TRBJ1-2, with 7 bases lining up with TRBD1. Per germline, CDR1 SGHVS and CDR2 FNYEAQ. The CDR3 is 12 amino acids. After removal of 3 bases from V and 5 bases from J, the junction contained 0 bases not matched to a gene. The CDR3 DNA sequence: TGTGCCAGCAGCTTCAGGGGGTATGGCTACACCTTC. Residues: CASSFRGYGYTF.

V and J are TRBV7-9 and TRBJ1-4; 7 nucleotides agree with TRBD1. The V gene's germline CDR1 is SEHNR and CDR2 FQNEAQ (reference sequence). J gave up 1 base and V 5 bases, and 4 bases lay outside the gene matches. The CDR3 runs to 15 residues. The CDR3 is CASSLGQLTNEKLFF. CDR3 nucleotides: TGTGCCAGCAGCCTGGGACAGTTAACTAATGAAAAACTGTTTTTT.

The genes are TRBV11-2 and TRBJ2-1, with D perhaps matching TRBD1 or TRBD2 (5 bases each). The V end was cut by 5 bases, the J end by 4 bases, with 15 bases between. The CDR3 loop spans 15 amino acids. Per the germline V gene, CDR1 is SGHAT and CDR2 is FQNNGV. The CDR3: CASSQGVASYNEQFF. CDR3 sequence (DNA): TGTGCCAGCAGCCAGGGAGTAGCGAGTTACAATGAGCAGTTCTTC.

The chain carries TRBV11-2 and TRBJ2-1; 7 bases align to TRBD1. Losses at the gene ends were 1 base for V and 1 base for J; bases not matched to a gene: 1. The germline CDR1 and CDR2 sequences are SGHAT and FQNNGV. This CDR3 is 15 amino acids long. The chain's CDR3 is CASSLGQGSYNEQFF. The CDR3 DNA reads as TGTGCCAGCAGCTTAGGACAGGGTTCCTACAATGAGCAGTTCTTC.

V and J are TRBV5-4 and TRBJ2-1; TRBD1 aligns across 10 bases. Losses at the gene ends were 0 bases for V and 9 bases for J; bases not matched to a gene: 3. Germline values: CDR1 SGHNT, CDR2 YYREEE (reference sequence). This CDR3 contains 14 residues. CDR3: CASSLVGDRGEQFF. The CDR3 DNA sequence: TGTGCCAGCAGCTTGGTAGGGGACAGGGGTGAGCAGTTCTTC.